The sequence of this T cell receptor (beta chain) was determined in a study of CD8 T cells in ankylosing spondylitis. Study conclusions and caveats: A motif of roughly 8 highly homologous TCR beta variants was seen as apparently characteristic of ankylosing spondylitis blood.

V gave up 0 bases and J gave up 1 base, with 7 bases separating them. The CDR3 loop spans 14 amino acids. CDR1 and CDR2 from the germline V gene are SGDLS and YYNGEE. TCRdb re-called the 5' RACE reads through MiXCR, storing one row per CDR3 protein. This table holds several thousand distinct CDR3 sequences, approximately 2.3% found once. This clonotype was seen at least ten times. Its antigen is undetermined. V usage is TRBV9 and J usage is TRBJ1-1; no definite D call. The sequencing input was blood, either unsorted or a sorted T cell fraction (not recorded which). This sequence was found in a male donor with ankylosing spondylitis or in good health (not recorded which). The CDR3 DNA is TGTGCCAGCAGCGTAGTAACGGCGAACACTGAAGCTTTCTTT. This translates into CASSVVTANTEAFF.